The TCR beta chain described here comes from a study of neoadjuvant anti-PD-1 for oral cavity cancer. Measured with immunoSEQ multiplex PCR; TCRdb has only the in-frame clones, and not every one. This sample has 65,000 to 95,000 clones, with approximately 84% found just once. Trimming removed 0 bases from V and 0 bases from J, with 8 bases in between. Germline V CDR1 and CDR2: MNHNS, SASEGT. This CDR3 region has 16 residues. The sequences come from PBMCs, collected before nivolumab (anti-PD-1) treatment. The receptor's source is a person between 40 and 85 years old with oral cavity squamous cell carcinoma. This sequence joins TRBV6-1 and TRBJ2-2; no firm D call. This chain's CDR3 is CASSEASKANTGELFF. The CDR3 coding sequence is TGTGCCAGCAGTGAAGCAAGTAAAGCGAACACCGGGGAGCTGTTTTTT.